The rows below give T cell receptor beta chains drawn from one sample of a study of T cells after yellow fever vaccination. In TCRdb, the 5' RACE reads were re-called with MiXCR into one record per CDR3 protein. The table has 85,000 to 100,000 distinct CDR3 sequences, under 7% seen once. The sample in question was CD8+ T cells sorted from PBMCs, obtained 10 days after the yellow fever booster vaccination. Source of these receptors: a man younger than 35 who received the YFV17D yellow fever vaccine. CDR3s include the opening cysteine and the closing phenylalanine or tryptophan. D genes are given only for firm matches. Rows give clone size only sometimes, using once, few, many, or a class for an expanded clone.

clone_size d_call j_call v_call cdr3_nt cdr3_aa
NA TRBD2 TRBJ2-3 TRBV4-1 TGCGCCAGCAGCCAGCAACCCCTTAGCGGGGGCACAGATACGCAGTATTTT CASSQQPLSGGTDTQYF
NA TRBD1 TRBJ2-7 TRBV9 TGTGCCAGCAGCCTGGGGGACAGGGTCCACGAGCAGTACTTC CASSLGDRVHEQYF
many TRBD1 TRBJ2-7 TRBV5-1 TGCGCCAGCAGCTGGATTCGACAGGGGGCCTACGAGCAGTACTTC CASSWIRQGAYEQYF
few TRBD1 TRBJ2-3 TRBV24-1 TGTGCCACCAGTGATCATGGACAGGGGTTGTCAGATACGCAGTATTTT CATSDHGQGLSDTQYF
many NA TRBJ2-3 TRBV4-1 TGCGCCAGCAGCCGCGCGCAGGGACCTAGCACAGATACGCAGTATTTT CASSRAQGPSTDTQYF
many TRBD2 TRBJ2-1 TRBV7-9 TGTGCCAGCAGCTCCACTAGCGGGGGATCATACTCCTACAATGAGCAGTTCTTC CASSSTSGGSYSYNEQFF
NA TRBD2 TRBJ2-1 TRBV12-3/TRBV12-4 TGTGCCAGCAGTTCCACCTTTAGCGGGGGGCTAAAATCTCCTCCCAATGAGCAGTTCTTC CASSSTFSGGLKSPPNEQFF
NA NA TRBJ1-1 TRBV28 TGTGCCAGCAGTCTCCCCCCAGGGGCGTGGGACACTGAAGCTTTCTTT CASSLPPGAWDTEAFF
NA NA TRBJ1-1 TRBV4-1 TGCGCCAGCAGCCAAGAATGGGGGCAGGGGACTGAAGCTTTCTTT CASSQEWGQGTEAFF
few NA TRBJ2-4 TRBV29-1 TGCAGCGTTGAAGAGGGGAACAAAAACATTCAGTACTTC CSVEEGNKNIQYF
few NA TRBJ2-3 TRBV6-1 TGTGCCAGCAGGCCGGCTGAGGACAGAGTCACAGATACGCAGTATTTT CASRPAEDRVTDTQYF
few NA TRBJ1-2 TRBV5-6 TGTGCCAGCACCTCGCTCGACTATGGCTACACCTTC CASTSLDYGYTF
few NA TRBJ2-5 TRBV5-5 TGTGCCAGCAGCACCCGGTCCAGCCGGTCGGAGACCCAGTACTTC CASSTRSSRSETQYF
few NA TRBJ2-1 TRBV5-1 TGCGCCAGCAGCGACGAAGGCCTTGAGCAGTTCTTC CASSDEGLEQFF
NA NA TRBJ2-2 TRBV6-6 TGTGCCAGCAGTTTATTCACCGGGGAGCTGTTTTTT CASSLFTGELFF
many NA TRBJ2-7 TRBV4-1 TGCGCCAGCAGCCAAGGGGTCAGTAACTACGAGCAGTACTTC CASSQGVSNYEQYF
NA NA TRBJ2-3 TRBV27 TGTGCCAGCAGTTTCACCCTAGCAGTCACAGATACGCAGTATTTT CASSFTLAVTDTQYF
few TRBD2 TRBJ2-7 TRBV10-3 TGTGCCATCAGTGCACAACTAGCGGGTGTTCTAACCTACGAGCAGTACTTC CAISAQLAGVLTYEQYF
NA TRBD2 TRBJ2-5 TRBV20-1 TGCAGTGCAGGTAGCGGGGCCAAAATAAGGGAGACCCAGTACTTC CSAGSGAKIRETQYF
many NA TRBJ2-7 TRBV24-1 TGTGCCACCAGTGATTTGCGGGGGGAGCAGTACTTC CATSDLRGEQYF
few TRBD2 TRBJ2-3 TRBV3-1 TGTGCCAGCAGCCAAGAGGGACTAGATCTCACAGATACGCAGTATTTT CASSQEGLDLTDTQYF
many TRBD2 TRBJ2-1 TRBV25-1 TGTGCCAGCAGTGCCCCGGGACTAGCGGGATCCTACAATGAGCAGTTCTTC CASSAPGLAGSYNEQFF
many NA TRBJ2-7 TRBV7-8 TGTGCCAGCAGCTTCGGGGGGCGATCCTACGAGCAGTACTTC CASSFGGRSYEQYF
NA NA TRBJ1-5 TRBV4-1 TGCGCCAGCAGCCATCTAGGAGGGGGGGTTCAGCCCCAGCATTTT CASSHLGGGVQPQHF
NA NA TRBJ2-5 TRBV4-1 TGCGCCAGCAGCCAAGGGCAGGGAGCCCAAGAGACCCAGTACTTC CASSQGQGAQETQYF
few TRBD2 TRBJ2-1 TRBV7-6 TGTGCCAGCAGCGGAGGGCGACGCGGGGGGGGTTACAATGAGCAGTTCTTC CASSGGRRGGGYNEQFF
many NA TRBJ2-7 TRBV6-5 TGTGCCAGCAGTGGCGAAGGTTTCGAGCAGTACTTC CASSGEGFEQYF
many NA TRBJ2-3 TRBV3-1 TGTGCCAGCAGCCATATATGGGGGGCTAGCACAGATACGCAGTATTTT CASSHIWGASTDTQYF
NA NA TRBJ2-2 TRBV5-1 TGCGCCAGCAGCTTCACGGGCCGCGGGGAGCTGTTTTTT CASSFTGRGELFF
NA NA TRBJ2-1 TRBV29-1 TGCAGCGTCCTGGAGGGTTACAATGAGCAGTTCTTC CSVLEGYNEQFF
NA NA TRBJ1-4 TRBV4-1 TGCGCCAGCAGCCAAGGTTCCGGCAGGGTTAATGAAAAACTGTTTTTT CASSQGSGRVNEKLFF
NA NA TRBJ2-3 TRBV12-3/TRBV12-4 TGTGCCAGCAGTTTAGGTGGGGGGGCCGTGGATACGCAGTATTTT CASSLGGGAVDTQYF
few TRBD1 TRBJ2-5 TRBV20-1 TGCAGTGCTAGTGGGTTTGGGGCCGGGACAGGGGAATTAGGGGAGACCCAGTACTTC CSASGFGAGTGELGETQYF
NA NA TRBJ2-7 TRBV19 TGTGCCAGTAGTATGAGGGGATCCGGCTACGAGCAGTACTTC CASSMRGSGYEQYF
NA NA TRBJ2-3 TRBV11-2 TGTGCCAGCAGCTGGAGCAGCAGCACAGATACGCAGTATTTT CASSWSSSTDTQYF
NA NA TRBJ2-5 TRBV9 TGTGCCAGCAGCGTAGAAGGGCGCCAAGAGACCCAGTACTTC CASSVEGRQETQYF
few NA TRBJ1-5 TRBV5-1 TGCGCCAGCAGCGCGTCGGGGACGCCCAATCAGCCCCAGCATTTT CASSASGTPNQPQHF
few NA TRBJ2-3 TRBV20-1 TGCAGTGCTAGTGGACTCCAGCGGGTGGACACAGATACGCAGTATTTT CSASGLQRVDTDTQYF
NA NA TRBJ2-6 TRBV7-9 TGTGCCAGCAGCTTAGCCAGGTTTCATCCTGGGGCCAACGTCCTGACTTTC CASSLARFHPGANVLTF
NA NA TRBJ1-2 TRBV29-1 TGCAGCGTTGACACACCGACTAACTATGGCTACACCTTC CSVDTPTNYGYTF
NA NA TRBJ1-5 TRBV12-3/TRBV12-4 TGTGCCAGCAGCTCATGGGGGGACACCGATCAGCCCCAGCATTTT CASSSWGDTDQPQHF
few NA TRBJ2-5 TRBV6-2/TRBV6-3 TGTGCCAGCAGTTACGCGGAGACCCAGTACTTC CASSYAETQYF
NA TRBD1 TRBJ2-5 TRBV20-1 TGCAGTGCTCATTCGGGACAGGTGGAGACCCAGTACTTC CSAHSGQVETQYF
NA TRBD1 TRBJ2-5 TRBV4-1 TGCGCCAGCAGCCAAGATCAAGGGACAGAAGAGACCCAGTACTTC CASSQDQGTEETQYF
few TRBD2 TRBJ2-1 TRBV3-1 TGTGCCAGCAGCCAACTAGCGGGGGGGATGAATGAGCAGTTCTTC CASSQLAGGMNEQFF
few NA TRBJ1-1 TRBV5-5 TGTGCCAGCAGCTTGGTTGGGGCCAGGGGCCTTACTGAAGCTTTCTTT CASSLVGARGLTEAFF